This TCR beta chain was recorded in a study of T cells in Graves' hyperthyroidism and ophthalmopathy. At the level of the study: At initial diagnosis, before any treatment had begun, peripheral blood was obtained.

This clonotype was counted only a few times. Its target is not known. The TCR beta CDR3 regions underwent amplification using RNA transcripts as the source. When the TCR CDR3 underwent first-round RT-PCR, the HTBI primer set was used. One entry per CDR3 protein results from TCRdb running MiXCR on the multiplex PCR reads. This sample has under 350,000 distinct CDR3 sequences, with about 14% found just once. Patients aged 18 to 65 had newly diagnosed hyperthyroidism lasting under 2 months. The authors took PBMCs from 10 ml fresh peripheral blood. Germline V CDR1 and CDR2: SGDLS, YYNGEE. V was clipped by 7 bases and J by 4 bases, with 12 bases between them. This CDR3 region has 13 residues. Study outcomes and limitations: Blood also held most thyroid clonotypes expanded beyond 0.001.

J is TRBJ1-3 and V is TRBV9; D is uncertain. This receptor was identified in a woman aged 25 to 39 with Graves' hyperthyroidism that later progressed to Graves' ophthalmopathy. What was sequenced was blood. In DNA, the CDR3 is TGTGCCAGCTCACCCTTGGACGGAAACACCATATATTTT. Its protein product is CASSPLDGNTIYF. The full variable domain, completed using reference TRBV9 and TRBJ1-3, is DSGVTQTPKHLITATGQRVTLRCSPRSGDLSVYWYQQSLDQGLQFLIQYYNGEERAKGNILERFSAQQFPDLHSELNLSSLELGDSALYFCASSPLDGNTIYFGEGSWLTVV.